One sample yielded the 31 T cell receptor beta chains listed below, sequenced in a study of blood T cell repertoires in COVID-19. Generated by immunoSEQ multiplex PCR, the TCRdb table keeps only in-frame clones and is missing some. The top ten hold 6.5% to 8.5% of the sample, which has approximately 490,000 clones, roughly nine tenths seen once. Sequencing used PBMCs or T cells enriched from blood (not recorded which). The receptors originated from an older woman who had recovered from COVID-19.

The chain employs TRBV9 and TRBJ2-5, with TRBD1 as a possible D gene (6 bases). Germline-derived CDR1 and CDR2 are SGDLS and YYNGEE. V shed 0 bases and J shed 1 base, with 10 bases lying between them. This CDR3 is 15 amino acids long. Written as DNA, the CDR3 is TGTGCCAGCAGCGTAGCAGGGGTCGTCCAAGAGACCCAGTACTTC. Protein sequence: CASSVAGVVQETQYF.

V gene TRBV7-8 combines with J gene TRBJ2-5; D perhaps matches TRBD1 (6 bases). Germline lookup yields CDR1 SGHVS and CDR2 FQNEAQ. The germline V and J ends were trimmed by 7 bases and 4 bases, with 16 bases remaining between them. There are 14 residues in the CDR3. In DNA form, the CDR3 reads TGTGCCAGCAACAAGACAGGTATGGGAGAGACCCAGTACTTC. Its translation: CASNKTGMGETQYF.

The rearrangement links TRBV9 to TRBJ2-5, with TRBD2 as a possible D gene (6 bases). CDR3 length: 14 amino acids. Between the trimmed V and J ends, which lost 4 bases and 7 bases, there was a span of 17 bases. Germline V gene sequence: CDR1 SGDLS, CDR2 YYNGEE. CDR3 DNA sequence: TGTGCCAGCAGCCCCCGGGAGCCAAAAGGGACCCAGTACTTC. Translation gives CASSPREPKGTQYF.

The gene calls are TRBV29-1 and TRBJ2-2; tentative D call: TRBD2 (5 bases). The CDR3 totals 16 residues. Germline loops: CDR1 SQVTM, CDR2 ANQGSEA. Deletions cut 6 bases from V and 5 bases from J, with 22 bases between. CDR3 amino acids: CSVRPQLVRGTGELFF. DNA of the CDR3: TGCAGCGTGAGACCCCAACTAGTTCGTGGGACCGGGGAGCTGTTTTTT.

The CDR3 DNA is TGCGCCAGCAGCCTATACAGCATGAATGAAAAACTGTTTTTT. Its translation is CASSLYSMNEKLFF. The chain links TRBV5-1 to TRBJ1-4; D is unclear. The CDR3 loop spans 14 amino acids. The V end was cut by 4 bases, the J end by 5 bases, with 12 bases between. Germline V CDR1 and CDR2: SGHRS, YFSETQ.

This chain connects TRBV7-9 to TRBJ2-1; 10 bases are shared with TRBD2. The CDR3 covers 17 residues. CDR1 and CDR2 (germline): SEHNR, FQNEAQ (reference sequence). V shed 5 bases, J shed 9 bases, and the junction held 16 bases outside the gene matches. The CDR3 spells CASSLPGGSGGAGEQFF. CDR3 nucleotides: TGTGCCAGCAGCCTCCCCGGGGGAAGCGGGGGGGCCGGTGAGCAGTTCTTC.

About this clone: Within the sample, other DNA sequences also encode this same CDR3. The chain carries TRBV6-2 or TRBV6-3 and TRBJ1-1; D perhaps matches TRBD1 (5 bases). The germline V and J ends were trimmed by 5 bases and 3 bases, with 10 bases remaining between them. This CDR3 has 13 amino acids. CDR1 MNHEY and CDR2 SVGEGT come from the germline V gene. The CDR3 sequence is CASSRDSYTEAFF. CDR3 DNA: TGTGCCAGCAGTCGGGACTCATACACTGAAGCTTTCTTT.

The chain uses TRBV5-1 and TRBJ1-4; possibly TRBD1 for D (5 bases). V was shortened by 2 bases and J by 2 bases, with 13 bases between the two germline ends. The CDR3 is made up of 16 amino acids. Germline CDR1 SGHRS, CDR2 YFSETQ. The CDR3 DNA follows: TGCGCCAGCAGCTTAGGGCCCCGGGGGACTAATGAAAAACTGTTTTTT. Translation gives CASSLGPRGTNEKLFF.

CDR3 sequence reads: CASSRTVSGNTIYF. In DNA form, the CDR3 reads TGTGCCAGCAGCCGGACAGTCTCTGGAAACACCATATATTTT. The chain is built from TRBV14 and TRBJ1-3; the D gene is possibly TRBD1 (6 bases). Germline lookup yields CDR1 SGHDN and CDR2 FVKESK. V shed 4 bases and J shed 0 bases, with 7 bases lying between them. The CDR3 runs to 14 residues.

The CDR3 region is CASSLPGVPGGYTF. The CDR3 region has the DNA TGTGCCAGCAGCTTGCCAGGGGTCCCCGGTGGCTACACCTTC. The chain links TRBV11-2 to TRBJ1-2; possibly TRBD1 for D (6 bases). The germline V gene encodes CDR1 SGHAT and CDR2 FQNNGV. The CDR3 is made up of 14 amino acids. Deletions cut 3 bases from V and 7 bases from J, with 15 bases between.

The chain carries TRBV6-1 and TRBJ1-2, with 8 bases identical to TRBD1. Trimming at V came to 4 bases and at J to 4 bases, leaving 20 bases not matched to a gene. The CDR3 sequence is 19 residues long. Per the germline V gene, CDR1 is MNHNS and CDR2 is SASEGT. This CDR3 is CASSASRGGQVRPRYGYTF. The CDR3 nucleotides are TGTGCCAGCAGTGCCTCGCGTGGGGGACAGGTCAGGCCCCGCTATGGCTACACCTTC.

This clone was counted between two and nine times. V and J are TRBV19 and TRBJ1-2, with 8 positions matching TRBD1. The CDR3 has 13 amino acids. Germline CDR1 is LNHDA and CDR2 is SQIVND (reference sequence). V was clipped by 6 bases and J by 2 bases; unmatched bases: 2. CDR3 in DNA: TGTGCCAGTAGGGGGGACAGGAACTATGGCTACACCTTC. This gives the protein CASRGDRNYGYTF.

This rearrangement joins TRBV24-1 to TRBJ2-6; 7 nucleotides line up with TRBD2. Germline V gene data show CDR1 as KGHDR and CDR2 as SFDVKD. The CDR3 contains 17 residues. J gave up 0 bases and V 2 bases, and 3 bases lay outside the gene matches. The CDR3 bases are TGTGCCACCAGTGATTCGCGCGGGAGCTCTGGGGCCAACGTCCTGACTTTC. It codes for CATSDSRGSSGANVLTF.

This chain connects TRBV5-6 to TRBJ1-2, with D maybe TRBD1 (6 bases). The length of the CDR3 is 15 residues. Trimming removed 0 bases at V and 1 base at J, with 10 bases between. Germline V gene sequence: CDR1 SGHDT, CDR2 YYEEEE. CDR3 sequence (DNA): TGTGCCAGCAGCTTGGTTGCACAGGGTAACTATGGCTACACCTTC. It specifies CASSLVAQGNYGYTF.

The rearrangement links TRBV12-3 or TRBV12-4 to TRBJ1-2; TRBD1 might be the D (5 bases). This CDR3 contains 13 residues. Trimming shortened V by 6 bases and J by 4 bases, and 12 bases separated the two germline ends. This CDR3 reads CASSRQLLYGYTF. The DNA of the CDR3 is TGTGCCAGCAGCAGACAGCTACTCTATGGCTACACCTTC.

This clone was observed a single time. A much larger clone differs from this one at a single base, so this may be a read error. Other DNA sequences in this specimen translate into the identical CDR3. This sequence joins TRBV7-8 and TRBJ2-7, with 7 positions matching TRBD1. CDR1 and CDR2 (germline): SGHVS, FQNEAQ. This CDR3 contains 17 residues. CDR3 in amino acids: CASSTGNNRGPSYEQYF. The CDR3 DNA reads as TGTGCCAGCAGCACAGGGAATAACAGGGGACCCTCCTACGAGCAGTACTTT.

V and J are TRBV5-1 and TRBJ2-1; 11 bases are shared with TRBD2. Germline values: CDR1 SGHRS, CDR2 YFSETQ. The CDR3 consists of 15 residues. Trimming cost V 2 bases and J 7 bases; bases outside gene matches: 5. The CDR3 bases are TGCGCCAGCAGCTTTAGCGGGGGGGCTGGGAATGAGCAGTTCTTC. Residues: CASSFSGGAGNEQFF.

The chain recombines TRBV5-4 with TRBJ1-6; TRBD1 agrees at 9 bases. J was trimmed by 10 bases and V by 3 bases; bases with no gene match: 5. This CDR3 spans 14 amino acids. Germline V CDR1 and CDR2: SGHNT, YYREEE (reference sequence). CDR3 DNA sequence: TGTGCCAGCAGCTCAGACAGGGGGGTATCACCCCTCCACTTT. It specifies CASSSDRGVSPLHF.

The genes are TRBV20-1 and TRBJ2-5; D might be TRBD1 (6 bases). V gave up 7 bases and J gave up 7 bases, with 13 bases separating them. CDR3 length: 11 amino acids. The germline V gene has CDR1 DFQATT and CDR2 SNEGSKA (reference sequence). Written as DNA, the CDR3 is TGCAGTGGGGCAGGGGACGGGACCCAGTACTTC. Translated, it gives CSGAGDGTQYF.

The DNA for the CDR3 is TGTGCCAGCAGTGAACTTGGGGCAGTCCAGCATTTT. This sequence encodes CASSELGAVQHF. The chain recombines TRBV6-1 with TRBJ1-5; D may be TRBD1 (5 bases). Trimming left V 2 bases short and J 12 bases short, with 11 bases between. The CDR3 contains 12 residues. The germline gives CDR1 MNHNS, CDR2 SASEGT.

This sequence joins TRBV4-1 and TRBJ2-2; D remains unclear. The CDR3 has 16 amino acids. The V gene lost 3 bases and the J gene lost 5 bases, with 16 bases spanning the gap. In germline, CDR1 is MGHRA, CDR2 YSYEKL. The CDR3 here is CASSQPAGDRTGELFF. The CDR3 nucleotides read TGCGCCAGCAGCCAGCCCGCCGGAGATAGGACCGGGGAGCTGTTTTTT.

This clone was found once. The V gene is TRBV7-2, the J gene TRBJ2-2; 7 bases agree with TRBD2. Germline CDR1 reads SGHTA; CDR2 reads FQGNSA. The CDR3 contains 17 residues. V lost 3 bases, J lost 4 bases, and 11 bases stayed unmatched. CDR3: CASSFGGFGLSTGELFF. The DNA of the CDR3 is TGTGCCAGCAGCTTCGGGGGGTTTGGTCTGTCCACCGGGGAGCTGTTTTTT.

This clone was counted only a few times. The chain joins TRBV15 to TRBJ1-6; perhaps TRBD1 as D (5 bases). CDR3 length: 17 residues. V was trimmed by 1 base and J by 9 bases, leaving 19 bases between them. Germline V gene data show CDR1 as LNHNV and CDR2 as YYDKDF (reference sequence). DNA of the CDR3: TGTGCCACCAGCAGAGCAGCCGGGACTGCGACCAGTTCACCCCTCCACTTT. Its translation: CATSRAAGTATSSPLHF.

This clone was found once. The rearrangement links TRBV5-8 to TRBJ2-4; 8 bases are a match to TRBD1. J lost 7 bases, V lost 2 bases, and 8 bases had no gene match. The V gene's germline CDR1 is SGHTS and CDR2 YDEGEE. The CDR3 has 15 amino acids. The CDR3 protein is CASSFDRQGQNIQYF. CDR3 nucleotide sequence: TGTGCCAGCAGCTTCGACAGACAGGGGCAGAACATTCAGTACTTC.

The rearrangement links TRBV2 to TRBJ2-7; 8 positions agree with TRBD2. Germline V CDR1 and CDR2: SNHLY, FYNNEI. J gave up 11 bases and V 9 bases, and 15 bases lay outside the gene matches. There are 13 residues in the CDR3. CDR3 in amino acids: CASGGSGGIEKYV. CDR3 nucleotide sequence: TGTGCCAGTGGCGGGAGCGGGGGTATAGAAAAGTACGTC.

This clone was seen only a few times. CDR3 nucleotide sequence: TGTGCCAGCAGGGACAGCCCCTACGAGCAGTACTTC. Translated, it gives CASRDSPYEQYF. The chain carries TRBV2 and TRBJ2-7, with D maybe TRBD1 (6 bases). The CDR3 is 12 residues long. Germline V gene lookup returns CDR1 SNHLY and CDR2 FYNNEI. Trimming removed 6 bases at V and 2 bases at J, with 8 bases between. Together with reference TRBV2 and TRBJ2-7, the CDR3 gives the full variable domain: EPEVTQTPSHQVTQMGQEVILRCVPISNHLYFYWYRQILGQKVEFLVSFYNNEISEKSEIFDDQFSVERPDGSNFTLKIRSTKLEDSAMYFCASRDSPYEQYFGPGTRLTVT.

V and J are TRBV30 and TRBJ1-2, with TRBD1 identical over 8 bases. V was clipped by 0 bases and J by 5 bases; unmatched bases: 2. Germline CDR1 and CDR2: GTSNPN and SVGIG (reference sequence). This CDR3 contains 13 residues. CDR3 coding DNA: TGTGCCTGGAGTGTGGACAGGGTGTATGGCTACACCTTC. Amino acid sequence: CAWSVDRVYGYTF.

This chain connects TRBV30 to TRBJ2-7; 7 positions agree with TRBD1. V was clipped by 3 bases and J by 6 bases; unmatched bases: 17. Per the germline V gene, CDR1 is GTSNPN and CDR2 is SVGIG (reference sequence). The CDR3 runs 16 residues. CDR3 sequence: CAWRDNAGGPFAEQYF. CDR3 DNA: TGTGCCTGGAGAGACAACGCAGGGGGACCATTCGCCGAGCAGTACTTC.

The chain combines TRBV23-1 with TRBJ2-7; D unresolved. TRBV23-1 is an ORF, and what it does is uncertain. V lost 2 bases, J lost 2 bases, and 16 bases lay in between. This CDR3 contains 16 residues. The CDR3 DNA reads as TGCGCCAGCAGTCAAATTTGCACAGACAAGGCCTACGAGCAGTACGTC. Translated: CASSQICTDKAYEQYV.

This chain joins TRBV5-1 and TRBJ1-1; possible D gene TRBD1, 6 bases. CDR3 length: 16 residues. Germline CDR1 reads SGHRS; CDR2 reads YFSETQ. V was shortened by 3 bases and J by 0 bases, with 15 bases between the two germline ends. CDR3 sequence reads: CASSWGLGRVNTEAFF. The CDR3 DNA sequence: TGCGCCAGCAGCTGGGGGCTTGGCAGGGTGAACACTGAAGCTTTCTTT.

The V call is TRBV3-1 (or the pseudogene TRBV3-2), the J call TRBJ1-5; 9 nucleotides line up with TRBD1. The CDR3 sequence is 13 residues long. Germline values: CDR1 LGHDT, CDR2 YNNKEL (reference sequence). Trimming took 1 base from V and 15 from J; bases not matched to a gene: 7. CDR3 coding DNA: TGTGCCAGCAGCCAAGGACCAGGGACAGGGTTGCATTTT. The encoded protein is CASSQGPGTGLHF.